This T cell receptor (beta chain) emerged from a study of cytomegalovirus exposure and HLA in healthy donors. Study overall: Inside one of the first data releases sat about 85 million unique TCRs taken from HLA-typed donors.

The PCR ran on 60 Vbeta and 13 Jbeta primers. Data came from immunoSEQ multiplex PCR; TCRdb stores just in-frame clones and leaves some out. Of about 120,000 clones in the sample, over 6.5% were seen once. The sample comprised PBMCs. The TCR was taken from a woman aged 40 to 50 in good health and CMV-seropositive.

CDR3 loop: CASSESIGTGGRYGYTF. Written as DNA, the CDR3 is TGCGCCAGCAGTGAGTCGATAGGGACAGGGGGCAGATATGGCTACACCTTC. The V call is TRBV10-1, the J call TRBJ1-2; 12 positions match TRBD1. The CDR3 consists of 17 residues. Germline lookup yields CDR1 WNHNN and CDR2 SYGVQD (reference sequence). V dropped 0 bases and J dropped 5; count of bases not matched to a gene: 7.